These T cell receptor beta chains were read from a single sample in a study of vaccination effects on CD4 cells after COVID-19. Using immunoSEQ multiplex PCR, the repertoire was profiled, and TCRdb retains in-frame clones only, with some absent. The table lists roughly 30,000 clones, around 73% of them singletons. Their antigens remain unidentified. The input for sequencing was CD4+ T cells from PBMCs cultured with HCoV-OC43 spike peptides, taken before COVID-19 vaccination. These receptors all stem from a human donor who received a COVID-19 vaccine. The CDR3 runs from the conserved cysteine through the conserved F or W. The D gene is left open where the match is weak. Where a row states a size, it is once, few, many or the class of an expanded clone; other rows omit it.

TRBV5-8	15	TRBJ2-5	NA	NA	CASSNLVTSRETQYF	TGTGCCAGCAGCAACCTCGTTACTAGCAGAGAGACCCAGTACTTC
TRBV11-2	16	TRBJ2-1	NA	TRBD2	CASSSGAGSSYNEQFF	TGTGCCAGCAGCTCCGGAGCGGGAAGCTCCTACAATGAGCAGTTCTTC
TRBV19	13	TRBJ1-2	NA	NA	CASSIPGIYGYTF	TGTGCCAGTAGTATCCCAGGGATCTATGGCTACACCTTC
TRBV7-9	16	TRBJ1-1	NA	TRBD1	CASSLAPGQGSTEAFF	TGTGCCAGCAGCTTAGCGCCGGGACAGGGGAGCACTGAAGCTTTCTTT
TRBV5-1	13	TRBJ2-3	NA	NA	CASSFRQADTQYF	TGCGCCAGCAGCTTCCGACAGGCGGATACGCAGTATTTT
TRBV5-4	13	TRBJ2-5	NA	TRBD1	CASSLRQGETQYF	TGTGCCAGCAGCTTAAGACAGGGGGAGACCCAGTACTTC
TRBV6-6	13	TRBJ2-5	NA	NA	CASSYSKLGPQYF	TGTGCCAGCAGTTACTCGAAGCTGGGCCCCCAGTACTTC
TRBV10-3	16	TRBJ2-6	NA	NA	CAISESGISGANVLTF	TGTGCCATCAGTGAGTCAGGGATCTCTGGGGCCAACGTCCTGACTTTC
TRBV4-2	16	TRBJ2-7	NA	NA	CASSQDRTGGFDEQYF	TGTGCCAGCAGCCAAGATAGAACAGGCGGCTTCGACGAGCAGTACTTC
TRBV6-6	14	TRBJ2-7	NA	NA	CASSDNRQGGEQYF	TGTGCCAGCAGTGACAACCGACAGGGAGGCGAGCAGTACTTC
TRBV25-1	16	TRBJ1-4	NA	TRBD1	CASSGRDRPLGEKLFF	TGTGCCAGCAGTGGGAGGGACAGGCCCTTGGGAGAAAAACTGTTTTTT
TRBV19	15	TRBJ2-7	NA	TRBD1	CASSIRVDRVYEQYF	TGTGCCAGTAGTATCAGGGTGGACAGGGTCTACGAGCAGTACTTC
TRBV24-1	16	TRBJ1-4	medium-sized	TRBD1	CATSDSPGQGDEKLFF	TGTGCCACCAGTGATTCGCCGGGACAGGGAGATGAAAAACTGTTTTTT
TRBV2	10	TRBJ2-1	NA	NA	CASKADEQFF	TGTGCCAGCAAGGCTGATGAGCAGTTCTTC